These 13 T cell receptor beta chains came from one sample sequenced in a study of blood T cell repertoires in COVID-19. Libraries were prepared by immunoSEQ multiplex PCR; TCRdb keeps only in-frame clonotypes and omits some of them. Among about 200,000 clones listed, about 90% were seen once. The sample was PBMCs or T cells enriched from blood (not recorded which). These TCRs come from a woman aged 30 to 39 with acute COVID-19.

V and J are TRBV28 and TRBJ1-4, with D possibly matching TRBD1 (6 bases). Trimming took 0 bases from V and 6 from J, leaving 11 bases between them. This CDR3 is built from 15 residues. Germline V gene lookup returns CDR1 MDHEN and CDR2 SYDVKM. CDR3 nucleotide sequence: TGTGCCAGCAGTTTATGGGCAGGGGCTGATGAAAAACTGTTTTTT. Its translation is CASSLWAGADEKLFF. The whole variable domain, filled in from reference TRBV28 and TRBJ1-4, reads DVKVTQSSRYLVKRTGEKVFLECVQDMDHENMFWYRQDPGLGLRLIYFSYDVKMKEKGDIPEGYSVSREKKERFSLILESASTNQTSMYLCASSLWAGADEKLFFGSGTQLSVL.

The chain combines TRBV5-5 with TRBJ1-3; 10 bases map to TRBD1. The germline CDR1 and CDR2 sequences are SGHKS and YYEKEE (reference sequence). The V gene end was trimmed by 3 bases and the J gene end by 0 bases; junction bases not matched to a gene: 9. The CDR3 covers 18 residues. As DNA, the CDR3 is TGTGCCAGCAGCTCCCCCCGGGGACAGGGGACCTCTGGAAACACCATATATTTT. It encodes CASSSPRGQGTSGNTIYF.

V gene TRBV4-1 combines with J gene TRBJ1-1, with D possibly being TRBD1 (6 bases). The CDR3 is 18 amino acids. The germline gives CDR1 MGHRA, CDR2 YSYEKL. Between the trimmed V and J ends, which lost 4 bases and 0 bases, there was a span of 21 bases. The CDR3 here is CASSPVGRGKVMNTEAFF. Written as DNA, the CDR3 is TGCGCCAGCAGCCCCGTGGGCAGGGGAAAGGTAATGAACACTGAAGCTTTCTTT.

This sequence joins TRBV29-1 and TRBJ2-5, with a tentative D call TRBD2 (6 bases). Germline lookup yields CDR1 SQVTM and CDR2 ANQGSEA. Trimming stripped 0 bases from V and 5 bases from J, with 13 bases between. The CDR3 is made up of 14 amino acids. The CDR3 protein is CSVEDTSNQETQYF. The CDR3 DNA reads TGCAGCGTTGAAGATACTAGCAATCAGGAGACCCAGTACTTC.

This sequence joins TRBV30 and TRBJ1-1; the D gene is possibly TRBD1 (6 bases). V shed 3 bases and J shed 4 bases, with 12 bases lying between them. Germline V gives CDR1 GTSNPN, CDR2 SVGIG (reference sequence). This CDR3 spans 13 amino acids. The CDR3 bases are TGTGCCTGGAGATCCAGGGGTAGCACTGAAGCTTTCTTT. As protein: CAWRSRGSTEAFF.

The chain employs TRBV10-1 and TRBJ2-7; TRBD2 is a possible D gene (5 bases). The CDR3 loop spans 16 amino acids. The V and J ends lost 0 bases and 2 bases respectively, with 14 bases between them. Germline V lookup: CDR1 WNHNN, CDR2 SYGVQD (reference sequence). DNA for the CDR3: TGCGCCAGCAGTGAGTCGGCGCGGGTTGGGGCCTACGAGCAGTACTTC. Protein sequence: CASSESARVGAYEQYF.

J is TRBJ1-3 and V is TRBV7-2; 9 nucleotides agree with TRBD1. The germline gives CDR1 SGHTA, CDR2 FQGNSA. V shed 1 base, J shed 7 bases, and the junction held 8 bases outside the gene matches. The length of the CDR3 is 16 residues. The CDR3 here is CASSLVLLQGANTIYF. CDR3 in DNA: TGTGCCAGCAGCTTAGTTTTATTACAGGGGGCTAACACCATATATTTT.

Only one count was recorded for this clone. This chain links TRBV10-3 with TRBJ2-7; 10 bases map to TRBD1. The CDR3 runs to 14 residues. The V gene end was trimmed by 6 bases and the J gene end by 1 base; junction bases not matched to a gene: 3. Germline CDR1 reads ENHRY; CDR2 reads SYGVKD. The CDR3 DNA follows: TGTGCCATCAGGGGACAGGGGCCTTCCTACGAGCAGTACTTC. The encoded protein is CAIRGQGPSYEQYF.

This chain uses TRBV7-9 with TRBJ2-1; 7 bases are shared with TRBD2. The CDR3 runs to 17 residues. In germline, CDR1 is SEHNR, CDR2 FQNEAQ (reference sequence). Trimming took 5 bases from V and 3 from J; bases not matched to a gene: 13. This chain's CDR3 is CASSQPSVERDYNEQFF. The DNA for the CDR3 is TGTGCCAGCAGCCAACCGAGCGTTGAGCGGGACTACAATGAGCAGTTCTTC.

The V call is TRBV7-2, the J call TRBJ2-4; the D gene is possibly TRBD1 (6 bases). Germline loops: CDR1 SGHTA, CDR2 FQGNSA. V dropped 0 bases and J dropped 5 bases, with 14 bases sitting between them. This CDR3 spans 16 amino acids. CDR3 in amino acids: CASSLAGAGTENIQYF. CDR3 coding DNA: TGTGCCAGCAGCTTAGCGGGGGCAGGGACCGAAAACATTCAGTACTTC.

Remarks on this clone: The sample contains more than one DNA sequence encoding this CDR3. The CDR3 nucleotides read TGTGCCAGCAGCTTAGGGGGGACATCAAACACTGAAGCTTTCTTT. Translated, it gives CASSLGGTSNTEAFF. J is TRBJ1-1 and V is TRBV7-9; D is possibly TRBD1 (6 bases). This CDR3 region has 15 residues. Germline assignment: CDR1 SEHNR and CDR2 FQNEAQ (reference sequence). Trimming left V 1 base short and J 2 bases short, with 11 bases between.

The chain couples TRBV5-1 to TRBJ1-5; D possibly corresponds to TRBD1 (6 bases). This CDR3 is 15 amino acids long. V lost 0 bases, J lost 2 bases, and 9 bases lay in between. Germline CDR1 and CDR2: SGHRS and YFSETQ. CDR3 bases: TGCGCCAGCAGCTTGGGGACAGAGGGCAATCAGCCCCAGCATTTT. Protein sequence: CASSLGTEGNQPQHF.

The rearrangement links TRBV7-6 to TRBJ1-6; the match to TRBD1 covers 8 bases. The length of the CDR3 is 17 residues. Germline V gene data show CDR1 as SGHVS and CDR2 as FNYEAQ. V lost 2 bases and J lost 7; bases outside the gene matches: 10. CDR3 residues: CASSLRTGTAFNSPLHF. The CDR3 DNA reads TGTGCCAGCAGCTTAAGGACAGGGACCGCATTCAATTCACCCCTCCACTTT.